Given below is one TCR beta chain in context. This sample is drawn from a study of CD8 T cells in Susac syndrome. The T cells that were sequenced for TCR beta were CD8+ and CD4+ cells from blood. The multiple sclerosis control group comprised treatment-naive patients with stable or active relapsing-remitting disease. TEMRA cells were FACS-enriched, while CD8+ and CD4+ T cells were negatively isolated. V lost 5 bases to trimming and J lost 2 bases, with 8 bases between them. Germline CDR1 SGHRS, CDR2 YFSETQ. The CDR3 totals 13 residues. Random hexamers were used to reverse transcribe the RNA input (about 0.5 to 1 ug). The immunoSEQ assay covered 54 Vbeta and 13 Jbeta segments for CDR3. TCRdb fed the immunoSEQ multiplex PCR reads into MiXCR, producing one record per CDR3 protein. The repertoire holds about 180,000 distinct CDR3 sequences, about 94% seen once, with roughly 0.1% in the top ten.

Sequencing was carried out using CD4+ T cells from PBMCs. This receptor was identified in a human donor with multiple sclerosis. The rearrangement links TRBV5-1 to TRBJ2-1; maybe TRBD2 (7 bases). CDR3 protein: CASRRGPYNEQFF. CDR3 bases: TGCGCCAGCAGGCGGGGGCCCTACAATGAGCAGTTCTTC.